This T cell receptor beta chain comes out of a study of T cell changes during pregnancy in multiple sclerosis. Here immunoSEQ multiplex PCR was the method, and the copy in TCRdb shows in-frame clones only, minus some. This repertoire shows approximately 52,000 clones, about 90% found once; its top ten account for about 0.6%. J lost 5 bases, V lost 5 bases, and 7 bases had no gene match. Germline assignment: CDR1 SGHAT and CDR2 FQNNGV. CDR3 size: 15 residues. V and J are TRBV11-2 and TRBJ2-2; 8 bases fit TRBD1. Here the sequenced sample was CD4+ T cells from peripheral blood mononuclear cells, taken after pregnancy. This clonotype was obtained from a female donor with multiple sclerosis, enrolled in a pregnancy study. The CDR3 DNA sequence: TGTGCCAGCAGCGATCGACAGGGGTTAACCGGGGAGCTGTTTTTT. Translated, it gives CASSDRQGLTGELFF.